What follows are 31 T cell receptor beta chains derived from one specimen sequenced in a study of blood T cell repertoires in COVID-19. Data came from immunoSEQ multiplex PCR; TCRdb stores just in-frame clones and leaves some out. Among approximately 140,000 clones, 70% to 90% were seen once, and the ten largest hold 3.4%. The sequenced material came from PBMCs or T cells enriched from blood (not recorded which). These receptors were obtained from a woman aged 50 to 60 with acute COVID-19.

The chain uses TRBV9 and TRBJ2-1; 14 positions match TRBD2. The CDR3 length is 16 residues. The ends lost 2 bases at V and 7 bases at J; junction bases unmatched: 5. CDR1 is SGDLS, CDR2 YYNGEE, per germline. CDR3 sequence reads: CASSVAGTSGSNEQFF. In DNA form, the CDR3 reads TGTGCCAGCAGCGTCGCCGGGACTAGCGGGAGTAATGAGCAGTTCTTC.

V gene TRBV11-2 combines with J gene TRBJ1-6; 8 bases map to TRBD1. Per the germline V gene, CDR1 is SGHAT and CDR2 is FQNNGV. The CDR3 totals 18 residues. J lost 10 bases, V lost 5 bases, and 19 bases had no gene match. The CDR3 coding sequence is TGTGCCAGCAGCCAAGGGACAGGCATAGCTCTCCGGGGCTCACCCCTCCACTTT. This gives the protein CASSQGTGIALRGSPLHF.

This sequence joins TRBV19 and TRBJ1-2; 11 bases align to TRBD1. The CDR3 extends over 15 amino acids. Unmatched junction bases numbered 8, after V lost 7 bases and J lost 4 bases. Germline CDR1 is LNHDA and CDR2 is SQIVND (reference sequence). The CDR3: CASKRDRGTTYGYTF. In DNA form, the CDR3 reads TGTGCCAGTAAAAGGGACAGGGGGACTACCTATGGCTACACCTTC. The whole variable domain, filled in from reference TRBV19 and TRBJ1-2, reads DGGITQSPKYLFRKEGQNVTLSCEQNLNHDAMYWYRQDPGQGLRLIYYSQIVNDFQKGDIAEGYSVSREKKESFPLTVTSAQKNPTAFYLCASKRDRGTTYGYTFGSGTRLTVV.

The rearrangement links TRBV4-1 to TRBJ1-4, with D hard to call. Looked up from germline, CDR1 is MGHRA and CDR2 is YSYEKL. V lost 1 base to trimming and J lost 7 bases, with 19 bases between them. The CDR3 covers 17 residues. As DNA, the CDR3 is TGCGCCAGCAGCCAAGGGATCCAAAGGATGGAGGGTGAAAAACTGTTTTTT. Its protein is CASSQGIQRMEGEKLFF.

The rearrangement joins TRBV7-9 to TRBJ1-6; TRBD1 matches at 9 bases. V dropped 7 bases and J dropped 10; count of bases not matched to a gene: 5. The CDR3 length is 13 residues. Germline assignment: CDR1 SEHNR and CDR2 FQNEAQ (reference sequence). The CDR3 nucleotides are TGTGCCAGCATGGGACAGGGAGGATCACCCCTCCACTTT. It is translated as CASMGQGGSPLHF.

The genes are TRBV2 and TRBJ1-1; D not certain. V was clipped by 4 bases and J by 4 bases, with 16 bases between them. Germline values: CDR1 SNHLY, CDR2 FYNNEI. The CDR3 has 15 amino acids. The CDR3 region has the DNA TGTGCCAGCAGTGGGCCCCTTGCTGCTGGCACTGAAGCTTTCTTT. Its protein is CASSGPLAAGTEAFF. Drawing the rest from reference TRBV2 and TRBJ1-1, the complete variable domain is EPEVTQTPSHQVTQMGQEVILRCVPISNHLYFYWYRQILGQKVEFLVSFYNNEISEKSEIFDDQFSVERPDGSNFTLKIRSTKLEDSAMYFCASSGPLAAGTEAFFGQGTRLTVV.

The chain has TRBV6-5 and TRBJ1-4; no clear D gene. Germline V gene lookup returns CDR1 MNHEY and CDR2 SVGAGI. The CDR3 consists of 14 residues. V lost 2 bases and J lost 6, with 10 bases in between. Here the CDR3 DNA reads TGTGCCAGCAGTTACAGGCGGTTGGATGAAAAACTGTTTTTT. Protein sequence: CASSYRRLDEKLFF.

CDR3 loop: CASSDRGQGSYEQYF. The DNA for the CDR3 is TGTGCCAGCAGTGATAGGGGGCAGGGGAGCTACGAGCAGTACTTC. J is TRBJ2-7 and V is TRBV6-1; the match to TRBD1 covers 7 bases. Looked up from germline, CDR1 is MNHNS and CDR2 is SASEGT. The V segment lost 3 bases and the J segment 3 bases; nucleotides outside the gene matches: 8. There are 15 residues in the CDR3.

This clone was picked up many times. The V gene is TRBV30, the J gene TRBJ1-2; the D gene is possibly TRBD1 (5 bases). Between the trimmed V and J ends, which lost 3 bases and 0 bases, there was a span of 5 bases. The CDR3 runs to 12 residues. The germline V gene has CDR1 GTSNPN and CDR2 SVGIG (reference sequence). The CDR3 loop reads CAWRDTNYGYTF. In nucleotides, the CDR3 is TGTGCCTGGAGGGACACTAACTATGGCTACACCTTC.

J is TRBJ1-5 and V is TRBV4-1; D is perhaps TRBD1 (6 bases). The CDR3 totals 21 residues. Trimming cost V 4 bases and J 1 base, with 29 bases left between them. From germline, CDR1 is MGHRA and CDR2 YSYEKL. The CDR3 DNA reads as TGCGCCAGCAGCCCAAGGGCCCGGGGGGGGGCATACGACCAAAGCAATCAGCCCCAGCATTTT. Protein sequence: CASSPRARGGAYDQSNQPQHF.

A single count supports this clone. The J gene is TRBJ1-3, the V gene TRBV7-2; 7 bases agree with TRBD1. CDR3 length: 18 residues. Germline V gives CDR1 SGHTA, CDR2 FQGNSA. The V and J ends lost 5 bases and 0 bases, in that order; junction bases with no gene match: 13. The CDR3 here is CASSPSTGRGHSGNTIYF. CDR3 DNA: TGTGCCAGCAGCCCTTCGACAGGGAGAGGTCACTCTGGAAACACCATATATTTT.

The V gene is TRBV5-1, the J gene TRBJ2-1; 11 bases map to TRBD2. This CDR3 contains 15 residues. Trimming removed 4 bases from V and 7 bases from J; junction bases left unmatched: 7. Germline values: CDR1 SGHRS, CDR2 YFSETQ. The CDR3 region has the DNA TGCGCCAGCAGCCTCAATAGCGGGAGGGTGAATGAGCAGTTCTTC. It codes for CASSLNSGRVNEQFF.

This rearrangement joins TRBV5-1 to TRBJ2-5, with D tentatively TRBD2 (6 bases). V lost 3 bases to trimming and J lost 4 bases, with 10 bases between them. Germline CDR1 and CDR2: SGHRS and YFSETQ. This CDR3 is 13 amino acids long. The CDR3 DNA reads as TGCGCCAGCAGCTCTGGGGAGGCAGAGACCCAGTACTTC. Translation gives CASSSGEAETQYF.

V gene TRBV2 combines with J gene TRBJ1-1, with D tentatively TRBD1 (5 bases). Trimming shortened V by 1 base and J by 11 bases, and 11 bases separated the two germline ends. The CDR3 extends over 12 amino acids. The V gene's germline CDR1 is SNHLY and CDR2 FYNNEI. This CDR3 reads CASSEDGAVAFF. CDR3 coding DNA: TGTGCCAGCAGTGAAGATGGGGCCGTCGCTTTCTTT.

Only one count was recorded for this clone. The CDR3 coding sequence is TGCGCCAGCAGCTCCGGGACTAGCGGTTACAATGAGCAGTTCTTC. Residues: CASSSGTSGYNEQFF. The chain recombines TRBV5-1 with TRBJ2-1, with 11 bases matching TRBD2. J was trimmed by 4 bases and V by 3 bases; bases with no gene match: 3. The CDR3 is 15 amino acids. The germline gives CDR1 SGHRS, CDR2 YFSETQ.

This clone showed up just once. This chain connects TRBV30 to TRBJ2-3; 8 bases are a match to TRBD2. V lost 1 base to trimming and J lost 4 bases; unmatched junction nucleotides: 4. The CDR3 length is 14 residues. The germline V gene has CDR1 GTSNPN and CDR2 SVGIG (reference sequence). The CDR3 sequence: CAWSGGTSADTQYF. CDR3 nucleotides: TGTGCCTGGAGTGGGGGGACTAGTGCAGATACGCAGTATTTT.

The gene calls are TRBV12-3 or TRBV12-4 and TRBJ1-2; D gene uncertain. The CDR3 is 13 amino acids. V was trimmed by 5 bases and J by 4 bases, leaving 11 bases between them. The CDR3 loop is CASSPTGLYGYTF. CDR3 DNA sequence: TGTGCCAGCAGTCCGACTGGACTCTATGGCTACACCTTC.

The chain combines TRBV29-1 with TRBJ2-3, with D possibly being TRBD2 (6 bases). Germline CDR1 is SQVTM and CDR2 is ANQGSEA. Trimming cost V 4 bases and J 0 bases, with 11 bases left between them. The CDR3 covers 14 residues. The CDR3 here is CSVAGGGSTDTQYF. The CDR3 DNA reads TGCAGCGTTGCCGGTGGGGGGAGCACAGATACGCAGTATTTT.

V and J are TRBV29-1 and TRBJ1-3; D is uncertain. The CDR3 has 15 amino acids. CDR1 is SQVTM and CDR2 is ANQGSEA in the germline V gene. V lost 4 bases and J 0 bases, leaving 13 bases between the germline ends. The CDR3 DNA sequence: TGCAGCGTTGTTATTGAGGGCTCCTCTGGAAACACCATATATTTT. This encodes CSVVIEGSSGNTIYF. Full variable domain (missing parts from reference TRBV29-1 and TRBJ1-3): SAVISQKPSRDICQRGTSLTIQCQVDSQVTMMFWYRQQPGQSLTLIATANQGSEATYESGFVIDKFPISRPNLTFSTLTVSNMSPEDSSIYLCSVVIEGSSGNTIYFGEGSWLTVV.

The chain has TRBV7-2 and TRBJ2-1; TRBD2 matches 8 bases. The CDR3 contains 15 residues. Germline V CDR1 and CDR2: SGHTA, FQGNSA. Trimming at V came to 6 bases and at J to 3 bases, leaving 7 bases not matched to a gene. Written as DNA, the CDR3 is TGTGCCAGCAGTCAAGGCCGGGGGGGCTACAATGAGCAGTTCTTC. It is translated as CASSQGRGGYNEQFF.

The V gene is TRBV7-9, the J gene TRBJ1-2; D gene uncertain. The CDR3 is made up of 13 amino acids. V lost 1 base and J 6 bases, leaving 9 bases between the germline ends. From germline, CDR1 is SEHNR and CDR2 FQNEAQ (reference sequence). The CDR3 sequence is CASSLETTDGYTF. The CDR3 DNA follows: TGTGCCAGCAGCTTAGAGACTACAGATGGCTACACCTTC.

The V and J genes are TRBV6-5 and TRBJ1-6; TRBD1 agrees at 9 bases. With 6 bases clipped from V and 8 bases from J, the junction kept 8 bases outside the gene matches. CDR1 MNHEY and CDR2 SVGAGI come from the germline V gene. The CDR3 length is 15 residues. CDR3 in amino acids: CASRITGTGHSPLHF. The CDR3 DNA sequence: TGTGCCAGCAGGATTACCGGGACAGGGCATTCACCCCTCCACTTT.

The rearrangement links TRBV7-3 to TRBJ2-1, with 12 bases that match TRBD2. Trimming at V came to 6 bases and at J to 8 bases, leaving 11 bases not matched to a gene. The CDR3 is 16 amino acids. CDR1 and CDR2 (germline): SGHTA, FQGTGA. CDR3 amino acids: CASRLGATSGSYEQFF. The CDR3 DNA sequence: TGTGCCAGCAGATTAGGTGCGACTAGCGGGAGTTATGAGCAGTTCTTC.

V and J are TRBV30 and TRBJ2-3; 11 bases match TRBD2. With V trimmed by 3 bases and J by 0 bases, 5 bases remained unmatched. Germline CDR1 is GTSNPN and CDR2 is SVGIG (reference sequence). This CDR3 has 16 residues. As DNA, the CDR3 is TGTGCCTGGAGCCTAGCGGGGGGTCCGAGCACAGATACGCAGTATTTT. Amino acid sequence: CAWSLAGGPSTDTQYF.

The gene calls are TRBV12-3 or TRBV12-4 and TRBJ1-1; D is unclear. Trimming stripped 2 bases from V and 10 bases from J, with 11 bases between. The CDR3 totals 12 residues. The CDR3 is CASSLKLPGAFF. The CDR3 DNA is TGTGCCAGCAGTTTAAAGTTACCCGGAGCTTTCTTT.

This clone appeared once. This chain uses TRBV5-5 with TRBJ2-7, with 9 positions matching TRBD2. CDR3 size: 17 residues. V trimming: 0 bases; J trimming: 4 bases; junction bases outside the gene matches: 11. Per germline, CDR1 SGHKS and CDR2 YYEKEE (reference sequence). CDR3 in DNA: TGTGCCAGCAGCTTGGTTGGGGGTAGCGGGAGTTTTTACGAGCAGTACTTC. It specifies CASSLVGGSGSFYEQYF.

The CDR3 region has the DNA TGTGCCAGCAGTCCGGACTACTCCCAAGAGACCCAGTACTTC. Amino acid sequence: CASSPDYSQETQYF. The V call is TRBV5-4, the J call TRBJ2-5, with D maybe TRBD2 (6 bases). Germline lookup yields CDR1 SGHNT and CDR2 YYREEE (reference sequence). The CDR3 loop spans 14 amino acids. V was shortened by 5 bases and J by 1 base, with 12 bases between the two germline ends.

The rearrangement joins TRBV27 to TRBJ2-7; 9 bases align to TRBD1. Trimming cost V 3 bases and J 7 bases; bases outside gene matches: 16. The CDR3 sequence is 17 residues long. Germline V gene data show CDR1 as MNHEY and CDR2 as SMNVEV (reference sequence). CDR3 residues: CASSFTEATGGAGEQYF. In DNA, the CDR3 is TGTGCCAGCAGTTTCACAGAAGCCACAGGGGGCGCGGGGGAGCAGTACTTC.

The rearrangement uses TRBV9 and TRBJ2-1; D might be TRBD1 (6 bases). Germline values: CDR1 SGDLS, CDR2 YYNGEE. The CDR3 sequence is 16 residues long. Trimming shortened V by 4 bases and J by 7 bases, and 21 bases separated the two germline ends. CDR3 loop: CASSRHLGAEVNEQFF. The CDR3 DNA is TGTGCCAGCAGCCGACACCTGGGGGCGGAGGTGAATGAGCAGTTCTTC.

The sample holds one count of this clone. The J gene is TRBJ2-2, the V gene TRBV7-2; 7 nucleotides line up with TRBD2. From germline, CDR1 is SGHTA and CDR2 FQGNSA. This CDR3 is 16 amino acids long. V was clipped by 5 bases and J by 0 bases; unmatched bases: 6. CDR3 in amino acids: CASSRLAEANTGELFF. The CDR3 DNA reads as TGTGCCAGCAGCCGCCTAGCGGAGGCGAACACCGGGGAGCTGTTTTTT.

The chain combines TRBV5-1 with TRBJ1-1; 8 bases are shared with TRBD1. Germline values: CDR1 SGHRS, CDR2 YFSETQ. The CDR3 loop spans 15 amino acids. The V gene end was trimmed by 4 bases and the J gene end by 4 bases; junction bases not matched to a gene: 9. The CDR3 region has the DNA TGCGCCAGCAGCGACCTCGGACAGGGCGGCACTGAAGCTTTCTTT. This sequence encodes CASSDLGQGGTEAFF.